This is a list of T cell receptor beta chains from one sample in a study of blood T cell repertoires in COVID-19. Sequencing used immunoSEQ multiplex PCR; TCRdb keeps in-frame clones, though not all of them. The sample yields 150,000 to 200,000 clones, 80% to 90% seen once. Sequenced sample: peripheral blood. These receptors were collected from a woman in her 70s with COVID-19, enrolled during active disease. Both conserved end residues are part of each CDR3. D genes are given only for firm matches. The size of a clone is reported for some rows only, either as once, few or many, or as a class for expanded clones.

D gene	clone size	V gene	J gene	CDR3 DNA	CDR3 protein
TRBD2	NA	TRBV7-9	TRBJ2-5	TGTGCCAGCAGCTTGGTAGCGGGAGGGAAGACCCAGTACTTC	CASSLVAGGKTQYF
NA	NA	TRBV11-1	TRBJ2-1	TGTGCCAGCAGCCTCGGAACCCGGCTTAGGAGTGAGCAGTTCTTC	CASSLGTRLRSEQFF
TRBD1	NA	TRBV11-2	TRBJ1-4	TGTGCCAGCAGCCCTTCCGGGACAGGGTACGAAAAACTGTTTTTT	CASSPSGTGYEKLFF
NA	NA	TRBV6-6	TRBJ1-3	TGTGCCAGCAGTTCAGGGGGAAACACCATATATTTT	CASSSGGNTIYF
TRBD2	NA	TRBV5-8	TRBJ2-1	TGTGCCAGCAGCTGGCACCTAGCGGGAGAGGAGGTGGTGGAGGCAAATGAGCAGTTCTTC	CASSWHLAGEEVVEANEQFF
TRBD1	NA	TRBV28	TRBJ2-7	TGTGCCAGCAGATCAATGGGACAGGGGATCGAGCAGTACTTC	CASRSMGQGIEQYF
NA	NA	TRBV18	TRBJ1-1	TGTGCCAGCTCACTGGGGGAGGGGCGGCGGACTGAAGCTTTCTTT	CASSLGEGRRTEAFF
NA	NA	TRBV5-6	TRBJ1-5	TGTGCCCGCAGCGCACGGACTGGGGGGGGGCAGCCCCAGCATTTT	CARSARTGGGQPQHF
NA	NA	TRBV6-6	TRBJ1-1	TGTGCCAGCAGTCCACAGGCCTACAGGGTTAGGACTGAAGCTTTCTTT	CASSPQAYRVRTEAFF
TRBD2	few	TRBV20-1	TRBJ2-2	TGCAGTGCCCGGGAGGGGTGGGAGCTGTTTTTT	CSAREGWELFF
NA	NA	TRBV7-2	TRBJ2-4	TGTGCCAGCAGCTTAGGTACTGGATTCAGGGGTCACATTCAGTACTTC	CASSLGTGFRGHIQYF
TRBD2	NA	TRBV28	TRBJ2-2	TGTGCCAGCAGTTTTCTAGCGGGGGGGCGAAGCGGGGAGCTGTTTTTT	CASSFLAGGRSGELFF
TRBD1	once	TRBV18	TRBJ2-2	TGTGCCAGCTCACCGGACAGGGCTACCGGGGAGCTGTTTTTT	CASSPDRATGELFF
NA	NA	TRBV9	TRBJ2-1	TGTGCCAGCAGCGAAAGGGGTGAGCAGTTCTTC	CASSERGEQFF
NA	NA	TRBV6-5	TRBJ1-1	TGTGCCATCGCTACGGGGGAGTGGATGAACACTGAAGCTTTCTTT	CAIATGEWMNTEAFF
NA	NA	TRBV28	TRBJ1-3	TGTGCCAGCAGTCCCGGACAGCTCGGAAACACCATATATTTT	CASSPGQLGNTIYF
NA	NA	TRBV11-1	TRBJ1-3	TGTGCCAGCAGCTACAAAACCGCCAACTCTGGAAACACCATATATTTT	CASSYKTANSGNTIYF
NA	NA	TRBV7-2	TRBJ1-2	TGTGCCAGCAGCTTAGATTCAGGCCCCCCAAAGGGCTACACCTTC	CASSLDSGPPKGYTF
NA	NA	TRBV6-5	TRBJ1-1	TGTGCCAGCAGTCTCGGGGTGGGCACTGAAGCTTTCTTT	CASSLGVGTEAFF
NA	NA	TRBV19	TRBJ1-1	TGTGCCAGTAGTACGCAGGCCGAAGGCACTGAAGCTTTCTTT	CASSTQAEGTEAFF
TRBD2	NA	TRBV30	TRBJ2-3	TGTGCCTGGGATAGCGGGAGGGGACCTGAGAGGCAGTATTTT	CAWDSGRGPERQYF
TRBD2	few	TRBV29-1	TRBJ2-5	TGCAGCGTGTCCGGGACTAGAGCTGAGACCCAGTACTTC	CSVSGTRAETQYF
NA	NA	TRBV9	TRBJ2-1	TGTGCCAGCAGCGTTCTTTCAGCGAGCTCCTACAATGAGCAGTTCTTC	CASSVLSASSYNEQFF
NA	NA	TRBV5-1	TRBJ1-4	TGCGCCAGCAGCTTAGGGTTAGAGGGAGAAAAACTGTTTTTT	CASSLGLEGEKLFF
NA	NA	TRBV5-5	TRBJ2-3	TGTGCCAGCAGCCCTCGAGAGGGCACAGATACGCAGTATTTT	CASSPREGTDTQYF
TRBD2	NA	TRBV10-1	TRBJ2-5	TGCGCCAGCAGTGCGGGGGGGGAGACCCAGTACTTC	CASSAGGETQYF
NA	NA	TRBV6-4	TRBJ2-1	TGTGCCAGCAGTGACACCAGGGAACCCTACAATGAGCAGTTCTTC	CASSDTREPYNEQFF
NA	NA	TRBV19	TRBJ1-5	TGTGCCAGTAGTTTACAGGGTTTCGGACAGCCCCAGCATTTT	CASSLQGFGQPQHF
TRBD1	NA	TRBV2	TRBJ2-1	TGTGCCAGCAGTGTAACCGGACAGGGGGCCAATGAGCAGTTCTTC	CASSVTGQGANEQFF
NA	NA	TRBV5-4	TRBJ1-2	TGTGCCAGCAGCTTGGGGGTGACACAAGGCTACACCTTC	CASSLGVTQGYTF
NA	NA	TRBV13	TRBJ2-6	TGTGCCAGCACCCGCTCTGGGGCCAACGTCCTGACTTTC	CASTRSGANVLTF
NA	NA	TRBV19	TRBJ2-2	TGTGCCAGTAGTATTCCTGGGACTTATCACACCGGGGAGCTGTTTTTT	CASSIPGTYHTGELFF
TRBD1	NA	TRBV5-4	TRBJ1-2	TGTGCCAGCAGCGTGGACAGGAGCTATGGCTACACCTTC	CASSVDRSYGYTF
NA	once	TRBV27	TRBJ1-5	TGTGCCAGAGGGGGGGGACCCCAGCATTTT	CARGGGPQHF
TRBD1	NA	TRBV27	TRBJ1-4	TGTGCCAGCAGTCAACTTACCAACAGGGGTACGGGTGAAAAACTGTTTTTT	CASSQLTNRGTGEKLFF
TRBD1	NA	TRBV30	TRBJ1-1	TGTGCCTGGAGTCCAGGGGGTCGGACTGAAGCTTTCTTT	CAWSPGGRTEAFF
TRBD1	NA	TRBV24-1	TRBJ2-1	TGTGCCACCAGACCTGGGGACAGGGGAGGTAACAATGAGCAGTTCTTC	CATRPGDRGGNNEQFF
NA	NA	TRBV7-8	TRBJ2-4	TGTGCCAGCAGCTCCAAAAGAGTAAACATTCAGTACTTC	CASSSKRVNIQYF
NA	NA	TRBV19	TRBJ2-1	TGTGCCAGCGGTGGAACCGGGAAATACAATGAGCAGTTCTTC	CASGGTGKYNEQFF
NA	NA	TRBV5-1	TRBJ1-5	TGCGCCAGCAGCTTGTCGGGGTACAATCAGCCCCAGCATTTT	CASSLSGYNQPQHF
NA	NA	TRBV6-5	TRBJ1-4	TGTGCCAGCAGACGACAGGAAGGGGATGAAAAACTGTTTTTT	CASRRQEGDEKLFF
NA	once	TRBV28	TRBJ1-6	TGTGCCAGCTCAGTGGGAGGAGTACCCTATAATTCACCCCTCCACTTT	CASSVGGVPYNSPLHF
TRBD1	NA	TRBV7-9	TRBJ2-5	TGTGCCAGCAGCTTGTGGGGACAGGGAGTAATGGAGACCCAGTACTTC	CASSLWGQGVMETQYF
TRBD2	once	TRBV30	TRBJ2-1	TGTGCCTGGAGGGGACTAGCGGCAGTAAATGAGCAGTTCTTC	CAWRGLAAVNEQFF
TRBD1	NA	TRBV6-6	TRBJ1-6	TGTGCCAGCAGGGCGCTTACAGGGGGAGGCAATTCACCCCTCCACTTT	CASRALTGGGNSPLHF
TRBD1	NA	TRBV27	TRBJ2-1	TGTGCCAGCAGTCTCGGGACAGGCCAGGGAGATGAGCAGTTCTTC	CASSLGTGQGDEQFF
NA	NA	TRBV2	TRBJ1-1	TGTGCCAGCAGTACAGGGATCAACACTGAAGCTTTCTTT	CASSTGINTEAFF
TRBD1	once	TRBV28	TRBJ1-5	TGTGCCAGCAGTGACAGGGGGCGCAATCAGCCCCAGCATTTT	CASSDRGRNQPQHF
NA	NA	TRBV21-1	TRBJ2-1	TGTGCCAGCAGCAAAGCGCTCCTAGCGGGAGGCGACAATGAGCAGTTCTTC	CASSKALLAGGDNEQFF
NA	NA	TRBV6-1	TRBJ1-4	TGTGCCAGCAGTGAAGGAGATCCTGGAAAACTGTTTTTT	CASSEGDPGKLFF
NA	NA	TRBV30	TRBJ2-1	TGTGCCTGGAGTACCCTTGTGAGAACCTCCTACAATGAGCAGTTCTTC	CAWSTLVRTSYNEQFF
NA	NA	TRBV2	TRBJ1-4	TGTGCCAGCAGCCCAACAGGGAATGAAAAACTGTTTTTT	CASSPTGNEKLFF
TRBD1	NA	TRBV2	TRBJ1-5	TGTGCCAGCACAGGGGGAGGCAATCAGCCCCAGCATTTT	CASTGGGNQPQHF
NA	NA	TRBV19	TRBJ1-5	TGTGCCAGTAGTATAGGCTTCCTACAGCCCCAGCATTTT	CASSIGFLQPQHF
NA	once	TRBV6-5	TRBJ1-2	TGTGCCAGCAGTTATAAGGGGGAGGGCTACACCTTC	CASSYKGEGYTF